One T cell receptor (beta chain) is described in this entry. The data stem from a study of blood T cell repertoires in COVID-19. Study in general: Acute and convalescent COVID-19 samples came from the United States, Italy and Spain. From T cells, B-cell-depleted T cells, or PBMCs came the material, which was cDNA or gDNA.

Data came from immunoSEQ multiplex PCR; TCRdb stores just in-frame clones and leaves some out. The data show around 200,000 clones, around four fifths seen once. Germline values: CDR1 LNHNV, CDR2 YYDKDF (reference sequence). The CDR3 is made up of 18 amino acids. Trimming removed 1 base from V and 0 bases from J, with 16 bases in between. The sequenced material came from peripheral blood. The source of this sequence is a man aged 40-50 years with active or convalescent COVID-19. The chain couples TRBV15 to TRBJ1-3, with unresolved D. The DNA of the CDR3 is TGTGCCACCAGCAGAGCCGTACCCCTGATCAGCTCTGGAAACACCATATATTTT. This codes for CATSRAVPLISSGNTIYF.